The entry below describes one T cell receptor beta chain. Germline-derived CDR1 and CDR2 are MNHEY and SVGEGT. Trimming pared 0 bases from V and 0 bases from J, leaving 12 bases between. This CDR3 spans 17 amino acids. Original data processing: Amplification of reference gene primers was used by the study to estimate nucleated cell counts. TCRdb's table, derived via immunoSEQ multiplex PCR, lists solely in-frame clones and lacks some. V and J calls plus clone size are reproduced from that table; the DNA served to infer D and trimming. The sample holds over 150,000 clones, approximately 86% seen once. The sample is drawn from a study of blood T cell repertoires in COVID-19. The wider study: Acute and convalescent COVID-19 specimens originated in the United States, Italy and Spain. The cDNA or gDNA used as material had been derived from T cells, B-cell-depleted T cells, or PBMCs.

The chain links TRBV6-2 or TRBV6-3 to TRBJ2-1; D is perhaps TRBD1 (5 bases). The clonotype originates from a man aged 45 to 65 with active or convalescent COVID-19. Sequencing was performed on peripheral blood. DNA for the CDR3: TGTGCCAGCAGTTACTCGGCAGGGTTTAGCTCCTACAATGAGCAGTTCTTC. Translation gives CASSYSAGFSSYNEQFF.